These 2 T cell receptor beta chains were all obtained from the same sample, sequenced in a study of human T cells and chemical hapten exposure. A single record per CDR3 protein comes from TCRdb applying MiXCR to the RACE reads. The sample contains over 300,000 distinct CDR3 sequences, roughly 4.6% of which appear only once. Time point here: pre-sensitization, week 0. Indicated treatment: therapeutic diphenylcyclopropenone sensitization with weekly scalp DPC. The sequences come from whole blood, collected in connection with sensitization to the hapten diphenylcyclopropenone (DPC). The receptors stem from a woman aged 45 to 65 with alopecia areata. Some clones in this sample may be carry-over from other donors' samples.

This clonotype appeared a few times. The V call is TRBV5-4, the J call TRBJ1-2; 8 bases agree with TRBD1. Per the germline V gene, CDR1 is SGHNT and CDR2 is YYREEE (reference sequence). J was trimmed by 4 bases and V by 4 bases; bases with no gene match: 6. This CDR3 comprises 14 residues. The CDR3 loop is CASSLDRAPYGYTF. In DNA form, the CDR3 reads TGTGCCAGCAGCCTGGACAGGGCCCCCTATGGCTACACCTTC.

This clonotype was seen many times. The chain couples TRBV20-1 to TRBJ2-5; 8 nucleotides agree with TRBD2. With V trimmed by 7 bases and J by 2 bases, 9 bases remained unmatched. The CDR3 has 14 residues. Germline CDR1 and CDR2: DFQATT and SNEGSKA (reference sequence). CDR3 bases: TGCAGTGGAGGGGGGACTAGACTACAAGAGACCCAGTACTTC. It yields the protein CSGGGTRLQETQYF.